These T cell receptor beta chains were read from a single sample in a study of T cell responses to AZD1222 COVID-19 vaccine. The assay was immunoSEQ multiplex PCR, and TCRdb's table has in-frame clones only and misses some. Of some 130,000 clones in the sample, approximately 93% were seen once. The sample here was peripheral blood, taken on day 0 of AZD1222 vaccination. The receptors come from an adult in good health. Each CDR3 is given with its conserved first and last residue. The D gene is left open where the match is weak. Rows may omit the clone size; those that give it use once, few, many or a size class.

-,-,TRBV10-3,TRBJ2-1,18,CAISGHTEGPLVGDEQFF,TGTGCCATCAGTGGGCATACGGAGGGCCCACTCGTTGGCGATGAGCAGTTCTTC
-,-,TRBV7-9,TRBJ2-1,17,CASSLPGAGHSYNEQFF,TGTGCCAGCAGCTTACCCGGTGCGGGACACTCCTACAATGAGCAGTTCTTC
-,few,TRBV9,TRBJ2-1,15,CASSVIGDRDIEQFF,TGTGCCAGCAGCGTGATAGGGGACCGGGACATCGAGCAGTTCTTC
-,-,TRBV6-5,TRBJ2-7,15,CASGRSTGSSYEQYF,TGTGCCAGCGGAAGGTCAACAGGGAGCTCCTACGAGCAGTACTTC
TRBD1,-,TRBV5-4,TRBJ1-4,16,CASSGDRGLNREKLFF,TGTGCCAGCAGCGGGGACAGGGGGCTAAACCGTGAAAAACTGTTTTTT
TRBD2,-,TRBV3-1/TRBV3-2,TRBJ2-5,16,CASSPGLAGVQETQYF,TGTGCCAGCAGCCCGGGACTAGCGGGGGTTCAGGAGACCCAGTACTTC
-,once,TRBV12-5,TRBJ1-1,15,CASGLVQGGGTEAFF,TGTGCTAGTGGTTTGGTACAGGGAGGGGGCACTGAAGCTTTCTTT
-,many,TRBV19,TRBJ1-5,16,CASSIGAGSSNQPQHF,TGTGCCAGTAGTATCGGAGCAGGGAGTAGCAATCAGCCCCAGCATTTT
TRBD2,-,TRBV6-5,TRBJ2-1,15,CASSYRRGDYNEQFF,TGTGCCAGCAGTTACCGGCGGGGGGACTACAATGAGCAGTTCTTC
-,once,TRBV6-5,TRBJ2-7,12,CASRGYTYEQYF,TGTGCCAGCAGAGGGTATACCTACGAGCAGTACTTC
TRBD1,-,TRBV5-1,TRBJ2-7,14,CASSPRDSRHEQYF,TGCGCCAGCAGCCCCAGGGACAGCCGTCACGAGCAGTACTTC
-,-,TRBV12-3/TRBV12-4,TRBJ1-1,13,CASSSPEGTEAFF,TGTGCCAGCAGTTCGCCAGAGGGCACTGAAGCTTTCTTT
TRBD1,-,TRBV19,TRBJ2-7,13,CATSGTGTYEQYF,TGTGCCACATCCGGGACAGGGACCTACGAGCAGTACTTC
-,-,TRBV6-5,TRBJ1-2,16,CASSYRPGPLGYGYTF,TGTGCCAGCAGTTACCGGCCGGGGCCCTTGGGCTATGGCTACACCTTC
-,-,TRBV29-1,TRBJ1-1,12,CSVEAVNTEAFF,TGCAGCGTTGAAGCAGTGAACACTGAAGCTTTCTTT
-,-,TRBV25-1,TRBJ1-4,15,CASSGPGGLDEKLFF,TGTGCCAGCAGTGGCCCGGGGGGGCTGGACGAAAAACTGTTTTTT
TRBD2,-,TRBV5-1,TRBJ2-2,17,CASSLGTTSGGTGELFF,TGCGCCAGCAGCTTGGGAACTACTAGCGGGGGAACCGGGGAGCTGTTTTTT
-,-,TRBV6-5,TRBJ1-1,12,CASSYTGMQAFF,TGTGCCAGCAGTTACACGGGAATGCAGGCTTTCTTT
-,-,TRBV7-2,TRBJ1-2,13,CASSFPGANGYTF,TGTGCCAGCAGCTTTCCGGGGGCAAATGGCTACACCTTC
-,-,TRBV6-1,TRBJ1-1,16,CASSEFLEGPQNEAFF,TGTGCCAGCAGTGAATTTTTAGAGGGGCCACAGAATGAAGCTTTCTTT
TRBD2,-,TRBV5-1,TRBJ2-5,14,CASSFGGDPKTQYF,TGCGCCAGCAGCTTTGGGGGGGATCCGAAGACCCAGTACTTC
TRBD1,-,TRBV11-3,TRBJ2-1,15,CASSTDRGPYNEQFF,TGTGCCAGCAGTACGGACAGGGGACCCTACAATGAGCAGTTCTTC
-,once,TRBV6-5,TRBJ2-7,16,CASSYAEDTGLYEQYF,TGTGCCAGCAGTTACGCCGAGGACACTGGACTCTACGAGCAGTACTTC
-,-,TRBV3-1/TRBV3-2,TRBJ1-4,14,CASSQSTANEKLFF,TGTGCCAGCAGCCAAAGTACAGCTAATGAAAAACTGTTTTTT
-,once,TRBV21-1,TRBJ2-1,13,CASPRQTPEVQFF,TGTGCCAGCCCCAGACAGACACCGGAGGTGCAGTTCTTC
-,-,TRBV11-3,TRBJ1-6,16,CARVGRDRPSPSPLHF,TGTGCCAGGGTGGGGAGGGACCGACCATCGCCTTCACCCCTCCACTTT
-,-,TRBV6-5,TRBJ2-2,12,CASNKGVGELFF,TGTGCCAGCAATAAGGGGGTCGGGGAGCTGTTTTTT
-,-,TRBV5-4,TRBJ2-7,12,CAQGRGSDEQYF,TGTGCCCAAGGGCGGGGCAGCGACGAGCAGTACTTC
-,-,TRBV5-6,TRBJ1-5,14,CASSLKGRQQPQHF,TGTGCCAGCAGCTTGAAGGGACGGCAACAGCCCCAGCATTTT
-,-,TRBV29-1,TRBJ1-1,13,CSVAGAENTEAFF,TGCAGCGTTGCCGGGGCCGAGAACACTGAAGCTTTCTTT
-,-,TRBV5-6,TRBJ1-2,15,CASSIGGASNYGYTF,TGTGCCAGCAGCATTGGCGGGGCATCTAACTATGGCTACACCTTC
TRBD1,-,TRBV6-5,TRBJ1-1,16,CASSYSVTGEGTEAFF,TGTGCCAGCAGTTACTCGGTGACAGGGGAGGGGACTGAAGCTTTCTTT
-,-,TRBV6-5,TRBJ2-7,13,CASKPGASYEQYF,TGTGCCAGCAAGCCAGGGGCCTCCTACGAGCAGTACTTC
-,-,TRBV12-3/TRBV12-4,TRBJ2-1,12,CASSLGYNEQFF,TGTGCCAGCAGTTTGGGGTACAATGAGCAGTTCTTC
-,-,TRBV18,TRBJ1-2,13,CASSPGTNYGYTF,TGTGCCAGCTCACCAGGGACTAACTATGGCTACACCTTC
-,-,TRBV19,TRBJ2-1,13,CASSIGSRDEQFF,TGTGCCAGTAGTATAGGATCCAGGGATGAGCAGTTCTTC
-,once,TRBV4-2,TRBJ1-2,15,CASSQDQAANYGYTF,TGTGCCAGCAGCCAAGATCAGGCGGCTAACTATGGCTACACCTTC
-,-,TRBV10-2,TRBJ1-6,14,CASRLPERDSPLHF,TGCGCCAGCCGACTTCCCGAGAGGGATTCACCCCTCCACTTT
-,-,TRBV10-3,TRBJ1-4,12,CASGGGDEKLFF,TGTGCCTCAGGAGGGGGAGATGAAAAACTGTTTTTT
-,-,TRBV9,TRBJ1-3,13,CASSLEGVDTIYF,TGTGCCAGCTCCCTGGAGGGAGTGGACACCATATATTTT
TRBD1,-,TRBV5-1,TRBJ2-7,16,CASSSQTGTGAYEQYF,TGCGCCAGCAGCTCACAGACCGGGACAGGGGCCTACGAGCAGTACTTC
-,-,TRBV3-1/TRBV3-2,TRBJ1-1,13,CASSRLRDIEAFF,TGTGCCAGCAGCCGACTCCGGGACATTGAAGCTTTCTTT
-,-,TRBV5-5,TRBJ1-1,14,CASSFYTVPTEAFF,TGTGCCAGCAGCTTTTACACCGTCCCCACTGAAGCTTTCTTT
-,-,TRBV11-2,TRBJ1-1,14,CASSISGENTEAFF,TGTGCCAGCAGCATTTCTGGAGAGAACACTGAAGCTTTCTTT
-,few,TRBV7-6,TRBJ1-1,13,CASSPGTLTEAFF,TGTGCCAGCAGCCCCGGGACACTCACTGAAGCTTTCTTT
-,-,TRBV29-1,TRBJ1-4,14,CSVVLRRGNEKLFF,TGCAGCGTTGTACTGCGCCGGGGAAATGAAAAACTGTTTTTT
TRBD1,-,TRBV5-4,TRBJ1-1,13,CASSAGQMSEAFF,TGTGCCAGCAGCGCGGGACAGATGTCTGAAGCTTTCTTT